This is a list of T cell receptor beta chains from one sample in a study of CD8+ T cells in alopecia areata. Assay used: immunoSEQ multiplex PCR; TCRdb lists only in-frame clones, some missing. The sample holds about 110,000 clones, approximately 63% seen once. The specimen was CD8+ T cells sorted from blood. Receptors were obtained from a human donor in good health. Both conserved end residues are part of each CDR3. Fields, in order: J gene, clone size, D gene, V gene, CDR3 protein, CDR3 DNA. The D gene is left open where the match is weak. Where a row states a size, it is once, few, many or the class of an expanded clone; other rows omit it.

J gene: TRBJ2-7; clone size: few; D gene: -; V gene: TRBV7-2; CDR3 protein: CASGPSSYEQYF; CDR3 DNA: TGTGCCAGCGGCCCAAGCTCCTACGAGCAGTACTTC
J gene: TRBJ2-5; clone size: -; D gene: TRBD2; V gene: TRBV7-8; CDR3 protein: CATSSGGARETQYF; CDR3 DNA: TGTGCCACCTCTAGCGGGGGGGCGAGAGAGACCCAGTACTTC
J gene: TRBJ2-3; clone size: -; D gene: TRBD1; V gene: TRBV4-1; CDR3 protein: CASSQEGTDTDTQYF; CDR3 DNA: TGCGCCAGCAGCCAAGAAGGGACAGACACAGATACGCAGTATTTT
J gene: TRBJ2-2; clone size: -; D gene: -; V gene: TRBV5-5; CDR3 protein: CASSEGHEGTGELFF; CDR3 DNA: TGTGCCAGCAGCGAGGGGCACGAAGGGACCGGGGAGCTGTTTTTT
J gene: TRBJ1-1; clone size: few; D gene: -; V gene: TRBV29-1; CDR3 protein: CSVVWQGIDTEAFF; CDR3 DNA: TGCAGCGTTGTGTGGCAGGGGATCGACACTGAAGCTTTCTTT
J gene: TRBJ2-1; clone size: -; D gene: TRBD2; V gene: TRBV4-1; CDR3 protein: CASSHDSGGANNEQFF; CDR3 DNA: TGCGCCAGCAGCCATGATAGCGGGGGGGCTAACAATGAGCAGTTCTTC
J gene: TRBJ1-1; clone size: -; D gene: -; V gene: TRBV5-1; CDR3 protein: CASSLTSPGTEAFF; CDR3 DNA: TGCGCCAGCAGCTTGACATCCCCGGGCACTGAAGCTTTCTTT
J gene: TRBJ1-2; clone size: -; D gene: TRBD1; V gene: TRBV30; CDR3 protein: CAWMSGQGSGYTF; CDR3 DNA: TGTGCCTGGATGTCGGGACAGGGTTCCGGCTACACCTTC
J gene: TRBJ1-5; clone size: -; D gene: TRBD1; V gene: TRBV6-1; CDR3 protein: CASSPGTGDPQPQHF; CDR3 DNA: TGTGCCAGCAGCCCCGGGACAGGAGATCCTCAGCCCCAGCATTTT
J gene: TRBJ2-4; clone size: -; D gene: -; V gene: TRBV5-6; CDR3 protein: CASSLGQWNIQYF; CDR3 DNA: TGTGCCAGCAGCCTGGGACAATGGAACATTCAGTACTTC
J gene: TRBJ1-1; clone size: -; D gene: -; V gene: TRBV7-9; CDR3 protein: CASSLRQVRPEAFF; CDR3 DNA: TGTGCCAGCAGCTTACGTCAGGTTAGGCCTGAAGCTTTCTTT
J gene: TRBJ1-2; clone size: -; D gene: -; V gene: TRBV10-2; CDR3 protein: CASSGAISESGGYTF; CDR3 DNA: TGCGCCAGCAGTGGAGCCATTAGTGAATCTGGTGGCTACACCTTC
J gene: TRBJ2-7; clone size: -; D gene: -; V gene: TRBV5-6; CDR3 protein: CASSPGLHYEQYF; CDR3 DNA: TGTGCCAGCAGCCCGGGGCTCCACTACGAGCAGTACTTC
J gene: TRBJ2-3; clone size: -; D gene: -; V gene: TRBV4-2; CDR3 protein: CASSQEGGDRSTDTQYF; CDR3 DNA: TGTGCCAGCAGCCAAGAAGGAGGGGACAGAAGCACAGATACGCAGTATTTT
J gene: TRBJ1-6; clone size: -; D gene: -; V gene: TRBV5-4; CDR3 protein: CASSLFAGSSYNSPLHF; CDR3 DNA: TGTGCCAGCAGCTTGTTCGCAGGGAGCTCCTATAATTCACCCCTCCACTTT
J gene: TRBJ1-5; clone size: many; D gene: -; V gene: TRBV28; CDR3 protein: CASRLDSYSNQPQHF; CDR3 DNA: TGTGCCAGCAGACTCGACAGTTATAGCAATCAGCCCCAGCATTTT
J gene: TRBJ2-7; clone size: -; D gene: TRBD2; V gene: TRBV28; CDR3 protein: CASSLSGGAYEQYF; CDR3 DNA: TGTGCCAGCAGTTTAAGCGGGGGAGCCTACGAGCAGTACTTC
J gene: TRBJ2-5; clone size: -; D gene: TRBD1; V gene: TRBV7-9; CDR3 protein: CASSLSGGHETQYF; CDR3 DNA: TGTGCCAGCAGCTTGTCAGGGGGCCATGAGACCCAGTACTTC
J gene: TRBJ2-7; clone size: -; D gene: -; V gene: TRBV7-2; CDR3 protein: CASSFVLGGPQFEQYF; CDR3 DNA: TGTGCCAGCAGCTTTGTACTCGGGGGACCACAGTTCGAGCAGTACTTC
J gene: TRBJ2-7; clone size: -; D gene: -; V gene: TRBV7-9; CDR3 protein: CASSFYPFPRDEQYF; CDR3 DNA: TGTGCCAGCAGCTTTTACCCATTTCCCCGGGACGAGCAGTACTTC
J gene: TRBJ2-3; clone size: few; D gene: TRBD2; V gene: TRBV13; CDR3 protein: CASSHKASGAHIADTQYF; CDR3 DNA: TGTGCCAGCAGCCACAAGGCTAGCGGGGCTCATATTGCGGATACGCAGTATTTT
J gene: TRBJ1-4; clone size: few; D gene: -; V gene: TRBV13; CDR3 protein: CASSLPGPNEKLFF; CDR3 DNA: TGTGCCAGCAGCCTGCCGGGACCTAATGAAAAACTGTTTTTT
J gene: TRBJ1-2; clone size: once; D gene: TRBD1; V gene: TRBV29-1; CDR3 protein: CSVTRGAGGNYGYTF; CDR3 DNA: TGCAGCGTTACCAGGGGGGCAGGGGGCAACTATGGCTACACCTTC
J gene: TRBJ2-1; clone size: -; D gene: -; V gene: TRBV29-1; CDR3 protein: CSVAEFSYNEQFF; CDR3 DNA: TGCAGCGTCGCTGAGTTCTCCTACAATGAGCAGTTCTTC
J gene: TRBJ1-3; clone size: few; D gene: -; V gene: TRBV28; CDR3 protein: CASSPGGLEVGNTIYF; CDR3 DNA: TGTGCCAGCAGCCCCGGGGGCCTGGAGGTTGGAAACACCATATATTTT
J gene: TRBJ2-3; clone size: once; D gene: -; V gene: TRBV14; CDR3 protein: CASSQDRMGAVGDTQYF; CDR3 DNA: TGTGCCAGCAGCCAAGATCGTATGGGGGCCGTCGGGGATACGCAGTATTTT
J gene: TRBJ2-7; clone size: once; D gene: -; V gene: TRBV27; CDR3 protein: CASSYANEQYF; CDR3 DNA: TGTGCCAGCAGTTACGCAAACGAGCAGTACTTC
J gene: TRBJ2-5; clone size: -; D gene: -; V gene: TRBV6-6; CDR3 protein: CASSYGDFQYF; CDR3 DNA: TGTGCCAGCAGTTACGGGGATTTCCAGTACTTC
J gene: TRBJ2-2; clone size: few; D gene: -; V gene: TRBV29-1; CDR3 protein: CSVGGTGELFF; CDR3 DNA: TGCAGCGTTGGAGGAACCGGGGAGCTGTTTTTT
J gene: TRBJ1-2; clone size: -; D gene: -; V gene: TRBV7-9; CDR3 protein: CASSLAPGTDAGYTF; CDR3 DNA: TGTGCCAGCAGCTTAGCCCCAGGGACTGATGCTGGCTACACCTTC
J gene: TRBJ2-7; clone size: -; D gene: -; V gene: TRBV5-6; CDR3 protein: CASSSGASYEQYF; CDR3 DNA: TGTGCCAGCAGCTCAGGGGCGTCCTACGAGCAGTACTTC
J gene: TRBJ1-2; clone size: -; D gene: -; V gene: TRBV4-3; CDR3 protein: CASSQWKTANYGYTF; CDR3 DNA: TGCGCCAGCAGCCAATGGAAGACAGCCAACTATGGCTACACCTTC
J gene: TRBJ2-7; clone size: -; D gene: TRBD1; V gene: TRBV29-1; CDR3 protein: CSVVPTGTGSYEQYF; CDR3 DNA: TGCAGCGTTGTCCCAACCGGGACAGGTTCCTACGAGCAGTACTTC
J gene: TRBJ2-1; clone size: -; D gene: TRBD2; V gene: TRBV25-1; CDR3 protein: CASLAGKYNEQFF; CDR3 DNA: TGTGCCAGCCTAGCGGGGAAATACAATGAGCAGTTCTTC
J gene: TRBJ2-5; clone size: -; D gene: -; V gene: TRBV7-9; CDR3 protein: CASSPPLGPVETQYF; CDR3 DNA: TGTGCCAGCAGCCCACCCCTGGGGCCTGTGGAGACCCAGTACTTC
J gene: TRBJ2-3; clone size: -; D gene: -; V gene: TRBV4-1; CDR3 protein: CASSQDPGSADTQYF; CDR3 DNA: TGCGCCAGCAGCCAAGATCCAGGGAGTGCAGATACGCAGTATTTT
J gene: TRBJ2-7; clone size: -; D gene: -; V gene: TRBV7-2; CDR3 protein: CASSLASSWGTEQYF; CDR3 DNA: TGTGCCAGCAGCTTAGCCAGTTCGTGGGGGACCGAGCAGTACTTC
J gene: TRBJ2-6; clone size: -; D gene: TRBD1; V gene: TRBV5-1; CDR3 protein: CASSLYGQGLPGANVLTF; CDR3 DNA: TGCGCCAGCAGCTTGTACGGACAGGGACTCCCTGGGGCCAACGTCCTGACTTTC
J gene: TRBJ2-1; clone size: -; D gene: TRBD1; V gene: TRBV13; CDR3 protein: CASSLRDRGYNEQFF; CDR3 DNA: TGTGCCAGCAGCCTCCGGGACAGGGGCTACAATGAGCAGTTCTTC
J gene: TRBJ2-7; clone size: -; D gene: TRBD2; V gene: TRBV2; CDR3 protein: CASSGTSGGLPYEQYF; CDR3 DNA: TGTGCCAGCAGCGGGACTAGCGGGGGTCTACCCTACGAGCAGTACTTC
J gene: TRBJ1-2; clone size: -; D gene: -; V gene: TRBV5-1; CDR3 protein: CASSLVWNYGYTF; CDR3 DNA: TGCGCCAGCAGCTTGGTATGGAACTATGGCTACACCTTC
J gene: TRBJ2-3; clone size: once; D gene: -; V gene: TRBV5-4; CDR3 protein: CASSLPGGPADTDTQYF; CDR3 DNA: TGTGCCAGCAGCTTGCCGGGGGGCCCTGCAGACACAGATACGCAGTATTTT
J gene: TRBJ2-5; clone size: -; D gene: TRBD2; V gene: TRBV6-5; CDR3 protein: CASTRLAGLQETQYF; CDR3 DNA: TGTGCCAGCACGAGACTAGCGGGGCTCCAAGAGACCCAGTACTTC
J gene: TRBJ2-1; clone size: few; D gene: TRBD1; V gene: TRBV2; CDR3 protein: CASSPGQGAHNEQFF; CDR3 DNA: TGTGCCAGCAGTCCGGGACAGGGGGCCCACAATGAGCAGTTCTTC
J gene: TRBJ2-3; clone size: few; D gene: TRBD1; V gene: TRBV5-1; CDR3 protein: CASSTRQGHTDTQYF; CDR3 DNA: TGCGCCAGCAGCACACGACAGGGGCACACAGATACGCAGTATTTT
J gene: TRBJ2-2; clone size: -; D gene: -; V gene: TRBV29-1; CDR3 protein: CSAVGGTGELFF; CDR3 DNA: TGCAGCGCGGTAGGGGGGACCGGGGAGCTGTTTTTT
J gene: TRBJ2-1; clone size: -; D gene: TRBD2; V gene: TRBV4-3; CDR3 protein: CASSQENGTSGVYNEQFF; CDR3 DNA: TGCGCCAGCAGCCAAGAGAATGGGACTAGCGGGGTATACAATGAGCAGTTCTTC